This is a list of T cell receptor beta chains from one sample in a study of shared clonotypes between healthy human individuals. The repertoire was sequenced with immunoSEQ multiplex PCR; TCRdb's copy has only in-frame clones and lacks some. The sample lists 2.3 million or so clones; 90% to 95% were seen once. Source material: naive CD4+ T cells from PBMCs. The origin of the receptors is a man in his late teens or twenties in good health. Some clones in this sample may be carry-over from other donors' samples. Each CDR3 is given with its conserved first and last residue. Each record gives: V gene, clone size, D gene, J gene, CDR3 protein, CDR3 DNA. The D gene is left open where the match is weak. Expanded clones are given a class, and other clones once, few, many or no size at all.

>TRBV4-3|.|TRBD2|TRBJ2-1
CASSLSGRADNEQFF
TGCGCCAGCAGCCTAAGCGGGAGGGCCGACAATGAGCAGTTCTTC
>TRBV20-1|.|.|TRBJ2-7
CSATRSYEQYF
TGCAGTGCTACCCGATCCTACGAGCAGTACTTC
>TRBV6-5|.|.|TRBJ2-4
CASSYSEGTAVNIQYF
TGTGCCAGCAGTTACTCGGAGGGGACTGCGGTAAACATTCAGTACTTC
>TRBV9|.|TRBD1|TRBJ2-5
CASSKGARETQYF
TGTGCCAGCAGCAAGGGGGCACGGGAGACCCAGTACTTC
>TRBV6-5|.|TRBD1|TRBJ2-7
CASSYGDRAHEQYF
TGTGCCAGCAGTTACGGGGACAGGGCCCACGAGCAGTACTTC
>TRBV4-3|.|.|TRBJ2-7
CASSLRALPRTCEQYF
TGCGCCAGCAGCCTCCGGGCCTTACCTCGGACCTGCGAGCAGTACTTC
>TRBV5-1|.|TRBD2|TRBJ2-2
CASSWRTSGELFF
TGCGCCAGCAGCTGGAGGACTAGCGGGGAGCTGTTTTTT
>TRBV4-1|.|.|TRBJ2-7
CASSRLPGRDYEQYF
TGCGCCAGCAGCCGGCTTCCGGGACGGGATTACGAGCAGTACTTC
>TRBV7-9|.|.|TRBJ2-2
CASSSQLDTGELFF
TGTGCCAGCAGCTCCCAACTTGACACCGGGGAGCTGTTTTTT
>TRBV5-1|.|TRBD2|TRBJ2-2
CASSFPSGRALTGELFF
TGCGCCAGCAGCTTCCCTAGCGGGAGGGCCTTAACCGGGGAGCTGTTTTTT
>TRBV5-4|once|TRBD1|TRBJ2-2
CASRPDRGTNTGELFF
TGTGCCAGCAGACCCGACAGGGGAACAAACACCGGGGAGCTGTTTTTT
>TRBV6-6|.|TRBD1|TRBJ2-3
CASSYTRGREDTQYF
TGTGCCAGCAGTTACACCAGGGGGCGAGAGGATACGCAGTATTTT
>TRBV29-1|few|TRBD1|TRBJ1-1
CSSWTGIEAFF
TGCAGCTCCTGGACAGGGATTGAAGCTTTCTTT
>TRBV28|.|TRBD2|TRBJ2-1
CASSKLPSGRLYNEQFF
TGTGCCAGCAGCAAACTACCTAGCGGGAGGTTATACAATGAGCAGTTCTTC
>TRBV28|.|.|TRBJ2-7
CASRQGLYEQYF
TGTGCCTCGCGGCAGGGCCTCTACGAGCAGTACTTC
>TRBV14|.|.|TRBJ2-3
CASSQDLRGRDTQYF
TGTGCCAGCAGCCAAGACCTTAGGGGGAGAGATACGCAGTATTTT
>TRBV28|.|TRBD1|TRBJ1-2
CASSLYGQGANYGYTF
TGTGCCAGCAGTTTATATGGACAGGGAGCTAACTATGGCTACACCTTC
>TRBV28|.|.|TRBJ2-1
CASSTRQGGPTNEQFF
TGTGCCAGCAGTACTCGACAGGGAGGTCCTACCAATGAGCAGTTCTTC
>TRBV4-2|.|.|TRBJ1-2
CASEHTGGDYGYTF
TGTGCCAGCGAACATACCGGGGGAGACTATGGCTACACCTTC
>TRBV7-2|.|.|TRBJ2-7
CASSRVRPTPTQYF
TGTGCCAGCAGCCGAGTCCGACCGACACCCACGCAGTACTTC
>TRBV18|.|.|TRBJ2-7
CASSPSTYASYEQYF
TGTGCCAGCTCACCATCGACCTATGCCAGTTACGAGCAGTACTTC
>TRBV7-8|.|.|TRBJ2-1
CASSPSGRPSYFYNEQFF
TGTGCCAGCAGCCCCTCGGGACGGCCTTCTTACTTCTACAATGAGCAGTTCTTC
>TRBV5-4|.|.|TRBJ1-2
CASSFGGSYNYGYTF
TGTGCCAGCAGCTTCGGGGGGAGTTATAACTATGGCTACACCTTC
>TRBV28|.|TRBD2|TRBJ2-2
CASPPNPGTSGNDNTGELFF
TGTGCCAGCCCTCCGAATCCCGGGACTAGCGGGAATGATAACACCGGGGAGCTGTTTTTT
>TRBV11-2|.|TRBD2|TRBJ2-3
CASSRRSPRDYLTDTQYF
TGTGCCAGCAGCCGACGAAGCCCGAGGGACTACCTCACAGATACGCAGTATTTT
>TRBV27|.|TRBD1|TRBJ1-1
CASSIRQGGTEAFF
TGTGCCAGCAGTATCCGACAGGGTGGAACTGAAGCTTTCTTT
>TRBV6-1|.|.|TRBJ1-1
CASSERIREAFF
TGTGCCAGCAGTGAACGTATCAGGGAAGCTTTCTTT
>TRBV5-6|few|.|TRBJ1-5
CASSFRSNQPQHF
TGTGCCAGCAGCTTTAGGAGCAATCAGCCCCAGCATTTT
>TRBV30|.|.|TRBJ1-2
CASYRPGSYTF
TGTGCCTCCTATCGCCCGGGAAGCTACACCTTC
>TRBV5-1|.|.|TRBJ2-1
CASSLVAVYNEQFF
TGCGCCAGCAGCTTGGTGGCGGTCTACAATGAGCAGTTCTTC
>TRBV18|.|TRBD1|TRBJ2-5
CASSPNFGQGETQYF
TGTGCCAGCTCACCAAACTTTGGACAGGGTGAGACCCAGTACTTC
>TRBV29-1|.|.|TRBJ2-7
CSVEGSGGGSYEQYF
TGCAGCGTTGAGGGGAGCGGAGGGGGTTCCTACGAGCAGTACTTC
>TRBV6-1|once|TRBD2|TRBJ2-1
CASSARLAESSYNEQFF
TGTGCCAGCAGTGCACGACTAGCGGAAAGCTCCTACAATGAGCAGTTCTTC
>TRBV28|.|TRBD1|TRBJ1-2
CASSSAGQGIRGYGYTF
TGTGCCAGCAGTTCCGCGGGACAGGGCATTCGTGGCTATGGCTACACCTTC
>TRBV6-5|.|TRBD1|TRBJ1-1
CASSYSRGGRATEAFF
TGTGCCAGCAGTTACTCGAGAGGGGGCCGGGCCACTGAAGCTTTCTTT
>TRBV11-2|once|.|TRBJ2-3
CASSLVGAGVGTQYF
TGTGCCAGCAGCTTAGTGGGGGCGGGAGTTGGTACGCAGTATTTT
>TRBV7-8|.|.|TRBJ1-5
CASSLGDQPQHF
TGTGCCAGCAGCTTGGGAGATCAGCCCCAGCATTTT
>TRBV5-1|.|TRBD1|TRBJ2-7
CASSLEQGISYEQYF
TGCGCCAGCAGCTTAGAACAGGGGATCTCCTACGAGCAGTACTTC
>TRBV28|.|TRBD2|TRBJ2-1
CASTLAGVRYEQFF
TGTGCCAGCACCCTAGCGGGAGTTCGCTATGAGCAGTTCTTC
>TRBV2|few|.|TRBJ1-1
CASRPDRNTEAFF
TGTGCCAGCAGGCCCGACAGGAACACTGAAGCTTTCTTT
>TRBV2|.|.|TRBJ2-3
CASSDGTPIGTDTQYF
TGTGCCAGCAGTGATGGGACTCCCATCGGGACAGATACGCAGTATTTT
>TRBV5-4|.|TRBD2|TRBJ2-7
CASSLGTSGGRAYEQYF
TGTGCCAGCAGCTTGGGGACTAGCGGGGGACGGGCCTACGAGCAGTACTTC
>TRBV6-5|.|.|TRBJ1-1
CASSPTPIGSTEAFF
TGTGCCAGCAGTCCCACCCCCATCGGTTCCACTGAAGCTTTCTTT
>TRBV29-1|once|.|TRBJ2-1
CSVAQGSNEQFF
TGCAGCGTTGCCCAGGGGTCGAATGAGCAGTTCTTC
>TRBV2|.|.|TRBJ1-2
CASRQAGYGYTF
TGTGCCAGCAGACAAGCCGGGTATGGCTACACCTTC
>TRBV21-1|.|.|TRBJ2-1
CASSNLSFRLVGSNEQFF
TGTGCCAGCAGCAATCTTTCATTTCGGCTCGTCGGGTCCAATGAGCAGTTCTTC
>TRBV28|.|.|TRBJ2-5
CASSFDWQTQYF
TGTGCCAGCAGTTTCGACTGGCAGACCCAGTACTTC
>TRBV5-4|.|TRBD2|TRBJ2-3
CASSFGGGSSTDTQYF
TGTGCCAGCAGCTTTGGCGGGGGATCCTCCACAGATACGCAGTATTTT
>TRBV9|.|TRBD2|TRBJ2-1
CASSVVATSGDWQFF
TGTGCCAGCAGCGTAGTAGCGACTAGCGGGGACTGGCAGTTCTTC
>TRBV10-2|.|.|TRBJ2-2
CASSETWTGGFQREALGPGELFF
TGCGCCAGCAGTGAGACTTGGACAGGGGGATTTCAGCGGGAGGCTCTGGGGCCCGGGGAGCTGTTTTTT
>TRBV6-5|.|.|TRBJ2-3
CASNYRTATDTQYF
TGTGCCAGCAACTACAGGACAGCCACAGATACGCAGTATTTT